This T cell receptor (beta chain) came from a study of T cells after yellow fever vaccination. This CDR3 is 14 amino acids long. Germline V lookup: CDR1 SSHAT, CDR2 FNYEAQ (reference sequence). Points from the study as a whole: Reappearing after the booster were most of the clones from primary vaccination (around 95% CD4, 85% to 90% CD8).

This clonotype has a count of ten or more. Antigen: not known. At one of its ends the junction is not consistent with the germline gene, which may arise from a read error. In making TCR cDNA, 5'RACE template switching added a universal primer site and UMIs to it. TCRdb re-derived calls from the 5' RACE reads in MiXCR, one entry per CDR3 protein. Of more than 200,000 distinct CDR3 sequences in the sample, about 3.9% were seen once. The chain combines TRBV7-7 with TRBJ2-5; 7 bases fit TRBD1. The clonotype was recovered from a man aged 18 to 30 who received the YFV17D yellow fever vaccine. The source was PBMCs, collected 15 days after the yellow fever booster vaccination. The CDR3 sequence is CASSLTGPVETQYF. CDR3 sequence (DNA): TGTGCTAGCAGCCTGACAGGGCCGGTAGAGACCCAGTACTTC.